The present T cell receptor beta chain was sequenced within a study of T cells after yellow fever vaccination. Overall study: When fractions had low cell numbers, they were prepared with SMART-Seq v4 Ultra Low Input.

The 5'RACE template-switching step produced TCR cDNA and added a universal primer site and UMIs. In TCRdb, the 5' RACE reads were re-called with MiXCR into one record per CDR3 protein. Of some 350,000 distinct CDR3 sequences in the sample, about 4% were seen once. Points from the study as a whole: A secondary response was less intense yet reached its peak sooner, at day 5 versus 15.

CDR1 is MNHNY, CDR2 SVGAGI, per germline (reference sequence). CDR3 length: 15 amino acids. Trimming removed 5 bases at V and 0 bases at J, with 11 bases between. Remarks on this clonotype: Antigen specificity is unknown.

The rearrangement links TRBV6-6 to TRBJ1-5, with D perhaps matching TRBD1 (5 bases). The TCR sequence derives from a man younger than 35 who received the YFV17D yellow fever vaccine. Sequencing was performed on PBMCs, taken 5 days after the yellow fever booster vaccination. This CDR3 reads CASSRGRDSNQPQHF. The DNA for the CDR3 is TGTGCCAGCAGTCGGGGACGGGATAGCAATCAGCCCCAGCATTTT.